This TCR beta chain derives from a study of cytomegalovirus exposure and HLA in healthy donors. Profiled with immunoSEQ multiplex PCR; TCRdb holds only in-frame clones, not every one. The table has 160,000 or so clones, more than 75% seen once. CDR1 is MNHNS, CDR2 SASEGT, per germline. This CDR3 is 20 amino acids long. The junction had 20 bases not matched to a gene; V was cut back by 2 bases and J by 2 bases. The validation cohort, a group of over a hundred subjects, included the donors and was separate from the approximately 680-subject first cohort. With regard to this clone: Its matching antigen is unknown.

The study, taken as a whole, reports: Listed as cytomegalovirus-associated were 164 TCR beta chains. There were a few CMV-associated chains whose specificity for CMV antigens was confirmed in vitro. A subsequent analysis found that TCR clusters from the first cohort also tended to co-occur in the roughly 120 validation repertoires, with 94% of cluster scores above 0.

The source of this sequence is a man younger than 35 in good health and CMV-seronegative. The chain couples TRBV6-1 to TRBJ1-2; 7 nucleotides agree with TRBD1. Sequencing was carried out using PBMCs. The chain's CDR3 is CASSEYPQEVEGQPNYGYTF. The CDR3, as DNA: TGTGCCAGCAGTGAATACCCCCAAGAGGTTGAGGGACAGCCGAACTATGGCTACACCTTC.